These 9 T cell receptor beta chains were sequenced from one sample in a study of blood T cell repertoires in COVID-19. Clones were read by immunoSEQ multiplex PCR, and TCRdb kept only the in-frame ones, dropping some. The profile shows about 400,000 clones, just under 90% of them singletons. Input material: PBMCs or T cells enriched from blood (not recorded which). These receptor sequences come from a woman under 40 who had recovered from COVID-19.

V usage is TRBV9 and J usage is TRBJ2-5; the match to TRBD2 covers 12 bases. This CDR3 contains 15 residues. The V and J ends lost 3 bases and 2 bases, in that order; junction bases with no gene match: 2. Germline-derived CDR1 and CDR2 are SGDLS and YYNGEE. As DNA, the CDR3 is TGTGCCAGCAGCGGACTAGCGGGGGAACAAGAGACCCAGTACTTC. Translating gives CASSGLAGEQETQYF.

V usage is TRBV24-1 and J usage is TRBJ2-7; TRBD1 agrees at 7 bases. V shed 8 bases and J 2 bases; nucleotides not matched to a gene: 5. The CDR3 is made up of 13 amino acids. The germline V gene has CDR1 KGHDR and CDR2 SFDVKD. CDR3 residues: CATNKGATYEQYF. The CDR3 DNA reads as TGTGCCACCAATAAGGGGGCCACCTACGAGCAGTACTTC.

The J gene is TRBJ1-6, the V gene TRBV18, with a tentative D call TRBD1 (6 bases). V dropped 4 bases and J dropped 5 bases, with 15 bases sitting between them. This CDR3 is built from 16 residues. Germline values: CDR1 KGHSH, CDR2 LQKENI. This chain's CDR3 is CASSQNSGTNNSPLHF. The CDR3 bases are TGTGCCAGCTCACAGAATTCCGGGACAAATAATTCACCCCTCCACTTT.

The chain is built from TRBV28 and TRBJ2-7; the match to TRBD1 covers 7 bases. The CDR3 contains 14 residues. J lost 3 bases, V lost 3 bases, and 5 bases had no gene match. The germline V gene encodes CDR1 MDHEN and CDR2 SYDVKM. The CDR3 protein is CASSFPGTDYEQYF. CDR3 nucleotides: TGTGCCAGCAGTTTCCCAGGGACAGACTACGAGCAGTACTTC.

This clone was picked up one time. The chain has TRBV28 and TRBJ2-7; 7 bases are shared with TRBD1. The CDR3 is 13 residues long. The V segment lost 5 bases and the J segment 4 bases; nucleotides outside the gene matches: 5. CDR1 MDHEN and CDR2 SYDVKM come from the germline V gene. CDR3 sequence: CASSRTGVYEQYF. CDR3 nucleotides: TGTGCCAGCAGTCGGACAGGAGTTTACGAGCAGTACTTC.

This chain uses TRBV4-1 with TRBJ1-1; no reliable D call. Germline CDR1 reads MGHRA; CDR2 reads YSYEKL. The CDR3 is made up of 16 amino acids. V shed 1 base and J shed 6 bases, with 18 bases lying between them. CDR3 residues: CASSQVSRGFTSEAFF. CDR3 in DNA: TGCGCCAGCAGCCAAGTATCGCGGGGTTTTACTTCTGAAGCTTTCTTT.

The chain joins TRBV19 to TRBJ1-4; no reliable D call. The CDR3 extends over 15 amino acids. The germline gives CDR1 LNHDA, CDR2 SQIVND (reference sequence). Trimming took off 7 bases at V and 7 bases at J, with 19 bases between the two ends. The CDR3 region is CASNPSTAGVEKLFF. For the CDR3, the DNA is TGTGCCAGTAACCCTTCGACCGCCGGGGTTGAAAAACTGTTTTTT.

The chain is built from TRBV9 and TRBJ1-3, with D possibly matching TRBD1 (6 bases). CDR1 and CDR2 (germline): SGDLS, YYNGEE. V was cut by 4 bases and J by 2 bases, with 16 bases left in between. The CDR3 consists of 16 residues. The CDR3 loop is CASSTQPGAAGNTIYF. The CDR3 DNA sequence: TGTGCCAGCAGCACACAACCAGGGGCTGCTGGAAACACCATATATTTT.

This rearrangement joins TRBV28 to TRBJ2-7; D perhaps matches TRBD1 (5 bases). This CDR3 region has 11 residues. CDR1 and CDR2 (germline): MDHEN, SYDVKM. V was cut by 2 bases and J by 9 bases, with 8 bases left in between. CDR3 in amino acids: CASSLGRGQYF. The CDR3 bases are TGTGCCAGCAGTTTAGGTAGGGGGCAGTACTTC.